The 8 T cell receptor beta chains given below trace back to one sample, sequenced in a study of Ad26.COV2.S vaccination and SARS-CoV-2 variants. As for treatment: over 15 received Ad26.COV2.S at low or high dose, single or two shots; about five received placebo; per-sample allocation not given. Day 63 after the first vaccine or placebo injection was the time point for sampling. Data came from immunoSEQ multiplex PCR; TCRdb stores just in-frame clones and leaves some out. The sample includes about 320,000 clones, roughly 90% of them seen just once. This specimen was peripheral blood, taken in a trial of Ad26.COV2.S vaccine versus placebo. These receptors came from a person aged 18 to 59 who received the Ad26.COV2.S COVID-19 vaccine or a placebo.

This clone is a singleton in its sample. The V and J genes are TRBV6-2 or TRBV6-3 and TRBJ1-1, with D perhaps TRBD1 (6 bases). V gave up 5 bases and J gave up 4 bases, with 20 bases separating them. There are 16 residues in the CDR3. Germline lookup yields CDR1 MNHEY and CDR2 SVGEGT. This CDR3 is CASSRDKRLTGTEAFF. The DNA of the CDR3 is TGTGCCAGCAGTCGGGACAAAAGACTGACGGGCACTGAAGCTTTCTTT.

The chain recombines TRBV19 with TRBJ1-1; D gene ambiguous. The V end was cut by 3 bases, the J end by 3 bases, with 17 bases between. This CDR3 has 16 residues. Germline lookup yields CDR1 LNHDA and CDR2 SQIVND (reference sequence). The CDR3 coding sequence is TGTGCCAGTAGTATTGGGTTTAGGGTGCCGGACACTGAAGCTTTCTTT. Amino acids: CASSIGFRVPDTEAFF.

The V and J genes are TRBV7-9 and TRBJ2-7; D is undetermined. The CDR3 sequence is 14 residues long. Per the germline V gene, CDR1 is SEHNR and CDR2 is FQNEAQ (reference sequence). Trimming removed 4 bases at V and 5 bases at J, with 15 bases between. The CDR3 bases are TGTGCCAGCAGCTCGGTCCGGGCCCCTGACGAGCAGTACGTC. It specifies CASSSVRAPDEQYV.

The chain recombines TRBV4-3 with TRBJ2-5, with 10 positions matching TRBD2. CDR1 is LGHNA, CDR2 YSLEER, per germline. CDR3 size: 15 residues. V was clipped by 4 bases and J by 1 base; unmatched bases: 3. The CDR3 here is CASSPRLAGQETQYF. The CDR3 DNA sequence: TGCGCCAGCAGCCCTAGACTAGCGGGCCAAGAGACCCAGTACTTC.

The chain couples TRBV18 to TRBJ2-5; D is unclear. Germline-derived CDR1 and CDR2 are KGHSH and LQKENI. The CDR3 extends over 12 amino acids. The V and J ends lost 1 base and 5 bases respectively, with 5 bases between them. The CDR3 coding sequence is TGTGCCAGCTCACCACTGGCTGAGACCCAGTACTTC. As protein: CASSPLAETQYF. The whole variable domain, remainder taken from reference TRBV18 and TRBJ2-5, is NAGVMQNPRHLVRRRGQEARLRCSPMKGHSHVYWYRQLPEEGLKFMVYLQKENIIDESGMPKERFSAEFPKEGPSILRIQQVVRGDSAAYFCASSPLAETQYFGPGTRLLVL.

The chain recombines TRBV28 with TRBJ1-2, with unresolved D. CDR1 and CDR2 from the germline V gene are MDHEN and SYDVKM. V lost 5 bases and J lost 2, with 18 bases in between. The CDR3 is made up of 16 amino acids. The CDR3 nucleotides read TGTGCCAGCAGTCGACCACCCCTGATAGGGAACTATGGCTACACCTTC. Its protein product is CASSRPPLIGNYGYTF.

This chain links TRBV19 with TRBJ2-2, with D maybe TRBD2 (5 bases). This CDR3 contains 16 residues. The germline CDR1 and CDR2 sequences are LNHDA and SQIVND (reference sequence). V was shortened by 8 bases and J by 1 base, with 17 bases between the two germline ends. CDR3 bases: TGTGCCAGTTCAGGAGGACCCGCACTGAACACCGGGGAGCTGTTTTTT. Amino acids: CASSGGPALNTGELFF.

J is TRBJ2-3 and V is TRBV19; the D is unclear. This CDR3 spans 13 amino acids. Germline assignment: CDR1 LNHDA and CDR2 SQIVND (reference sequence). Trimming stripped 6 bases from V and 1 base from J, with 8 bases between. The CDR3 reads CASSSRGTDTQYF. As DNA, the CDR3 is TGTGCCAGTAGCAGCCGCGGCACAGATACGCAGTATTTT.